A selection of T cell receptor beta chains follows, all from one sample in a study of blood T cell repertoires in COVID-19. Only in-frame clones appear in the TCRdb table, and some are missing; sequencing was by immunoSEQ multiplex PCR. In the table there are 45,000 to 65,000 clones, about 89% of which are singletons. Sequenced input: peripheral blood. Receptors were obtained from a human donor in a cohort sampled during active COVID-19. The CDR3 runs from the conserved cysteine through the conserved F or W. A D gene is named only where the DNA matches it firmly. The size field is filled for only some rows; it gives once, few, many or a size class.

NA	TRBV18	14	TRBJ2-3	NA	TGTGCCAGCTCCCGAGGGCAGGGAGGCGATACGCAGTATTTT	CASSRGQGGDTQYF
TRBD1	TRBV6-6	13	TRBJ1-6	NA	TGTGCCAGCAGTGCGGACAGGGCATCACCCCTCCACTTT	CASSADRASPLHF
TRBD1	TRBV30	17	TRBJ1-2	NA	TGTGCCTGGAGTGTAAGGACCCCTGGCAGGGGGCAAAATGGCTACACCTTC	CAWSVRTPGRGQNGYTF
NA	TRBV30	14	TRBJ2-7	NA	TGTGCCTGGAGTGTAGGAGACAGCTCCTACGAGCAGTACTTC	CAWSVGDSSYEQYF
TRBD1	TRBV7-9	16	TRBJ1-6	NA	TGTGCCAGCAGCCACTTAACAGGGGAATATAATTCACCCCTCCACTTT	CASSHLTGEYNSPLHF
NA	TRBV30	13	TRBJ2-3	few	TGTGCCTGGAATCCAGGAACCTCAAGGACGCAGTATTTT	CAWNPGTSRTQYF
TRBD2	TRBV11-2	17	TRBJ2-3	NA	TGTGCCAGCAGCACCACGGCCCCAACGGGGGGGCCAGATACGCAGTATTTT	CASSTTAPTGGPDTQYF
NA	TRBV27	14	TRBJ1-2	NA	TGTGCCAGCAGTACGGGACTCCTTAACTATGGCTACACCTTC	CASSTGLLNYGYTF
NA	TRBV5-1	14	TRBJ1-2	NA	TGCGCCAGCAGCCCTAAGCAGGGTAACTATGGCTACACCTTC	CASSPKQGNYGYTF
NA	TRBV30	15	TRBJ1-4	NA	TGTGCCTGGAGTTCCTTAGGCACAGGGAATGAAAAACTGTTTTTT	CAWSSLGTGNEKLFF
NA	TRBV20-1	15	TRBJ2-2	NA	TGCAGTGCTAGTGGAAAGGGGGTGAACACCGGGGAGCTGTTTTTT	CSASGKGVNTGELFF
TRBD2	TRBV3-1/TRBV3-2	16	TRBJ2-1	NA	TGTGCCAGCAGCCAAGCCCGACTAGCGGGAGTTTTTGAGCAGTTCTTC	CASSQARLAGVFEQFF
TRBD1	TRBV24-1	15	TRBJ2-1	NA	TGTGCCACCAGTGATTCCCGACAGGGGGTTAATGAGCAGTTCTTC	CATSDSRQGVNEQFF
NA	TRBV6-5	15	TRBJ2-7	NA	TGTGCCAGCAGTTACTCGCCGGGGACTTCTCGGGAGCAGTACTTC	CASSYSPGTSREQYF
TRBD1	TRBV11-2	13	TRBJ2-1	NA	TGTGCCAGCAGCCGGGGACAGGGGCTTCAGCAGTTCTTC	CASSRGQGLQQFF
NA	TRBV12-5	11	TRBJ1-4	NA	TGTGCTAGTGGTGGCGGTGAAAAACTGTTTTTT	CASGGGEKLFF
NA	TRBV2	14	TRBJ2-5	NA	TGTGCCAGCAGTGCGCGGAGTCGGGGAGAGACCCAGTACTTC	CASSARSRGETQYF
NA	TRBV5-8	14	TRBJ2-2	few	TGTGCCAGCAGCAGGGGTCTCTTGGGCGGGGAGCTGTTTTTT	CASSRGLLGGELFF
TRBD1	TRBV4-1	17	TRBJ2-5	NA	TGCGCCAGCAGCCAATCGGGGGCAGGGGGCTCGCAAGAGACCCAGTACTTC	CASSQSGAGGSQETQYF
TRBD2	TRBV27	16	TRBJ2-3	NA	TGTGCCAGCAGTTCACTAGCGGGGGGGCCGACAGATACGCAGTATTTT	CASSSLAGGPTDTQYF
NA	TRBV28	14	TRBJ2-5	NA	TGTGCCAGCAGCCTAGGCCTCACCCAAGAGACCCAGTACTTC	CASSLGLTQETQYF
TRBD2	TRBV6-2/TRBV6-3	13	TRBJ2-5	NA	TGTGCCAGCAGTTTGTCGTCGGGAGGGATCCAGTACTTC	CASSLSSGGIQYF
TRBD1	TRBV2	13	TRBJ1-1	NA	TGTGCCAGCGGGACAGGGCGGAACACTGAAGCTTTCTTT	CASGTGRNTEAFF
TRBD1	TRBV5-4	14	TRBJ2-5	NA	TGTGCCAGCAGCCGGGACAGGGGTGCGGAGACCCAGTACTTC	CASSRDRGAETQYF
NA	TRBV9	15	TRBJ2-6	NA	TGTGCCAGCAGCGTAGGTCAGGGTGGGGCCAACGTCCTGACTTTC	CASSVGQGGANVLTF
TRBD1	TRBV7-2	14	TRBJ1-2	NA	TGTGCCAGCATTAAAGGACAGGGGTACTATGGCTACACCTTC	CASIKGQGYYGYTF
NA	TRBV4-3	13	TRBJ1-4	NA	TGCGCCAGCAGCCAAGAGCTAAGCGAAAAACTGTTTTTT	CASSQELSEKLFF
NA	TRBV19	16	TRBJ1-5	NA	TGTGCCAGTAAGAGGACAGCCCGAGAGAGCAATCAGCCCCAGCATTTT	CASKRTARESNQPQHF
TRBD2	TRBV7-3	15	TRBJ2-2	NA	TGTGCCAGCAGCCCGGGGACTAGCAGATCCGGGGAGCTGTTTTTT	CASSPGTSRSGELFF
TRBD1	TRBV25-1	13	TRBJ1-1	NA	TGTGCCAGCAGTGCCCACAGGGGAACTGAAGCTTTCTTT	CASSAHRGTEAFF
NA	TRBV24-1	13	TRBJ1-1	NA	TGTGCCACCAGTGATTCTCAGGGGATCGGGGCTTTCTTT	CATSDSQGIGAFF
TRBD2	TRBV30	15	TRBJ2-7	NA	TGTGCCTGGAGTGTAGCGGGGGGAAGCTCCTACGAGCAGTACTTC	CAWSVAGGSSYEQYF
TRBD1	TRBV18	13	TRBJ1-5	NA	TGTGCCAGCTCCCAGGGGGCCGGGCAGCCCCAGCATTTT	CASSQGAGQPQHF
TRBD1	TRBV7-9	14	TRBJ1-5	few	TGTGCCAGCAGCTTGACAGGGTCCAATCAGCCCCAGCATTTT	CASSLTGSNQPQHF
NA	TRBV28	13	TRBJ2-7	once	TGTGCCAGCACGGTACAGACCTCCTACGAGCAGTACTTC	CASTVQTSYEQYF
NA	TRBV28	14	TRBJ1-1	once	TGTGCCAGCAGTTTATCCCGGGTGATAGGTGAAGCTTTCTTT	CASSLSRVIGEAFF
NA	TRBV7-3	15	TRBJ1-6	NA	TGTGCCAGCAGCTTGGACCTACAAGCGGATTCACCCCTCCACTTT	CASSLDLQADSPLHF
NA	TRBV18	15	TRBJ2-5	NA	TGTGCCAGCTCACCACCGGAGGGGGCCCAAGAGACCCAGTACTTC	CASSPPEGAQETQYF
NA	TRBV11-2	13	TRBJ2-7	NA	TGTGCCAGCAGCTTAGTACAGGGCTACGAGCAGTACTTC	CASSLVQGYEQYF
NA	TRBV2	13	TRBJ1-1	NA	TGTGCCAGCTTGCGGGGGCGAAACACTGAAGCTTTCTTT	CASLRGRNTEAFF
NA	TRBV30	14	TRBJ2-5	NA	TGTGCCTGGAGTGTACTTGGTGGGGGGGAGACCCAGTACTTC	CAWSVLGGGETQYF
NA	TRBV6-6	16	TRBJ2-3	NA	TGTGCCAGCAGCCTCCTCTATCGACAGGGCACAGATACGCAGTATTTT	CASSLLYRQGTDTQYF
NA	TRBV29-1	13	TRBJ1-1	NA	TGCAGCGTTGATGAGGCGGGGGGCACTGAAGCTTTCTTT	CSVDEAGGTEAFF
TRBD1	TRBV28	15	TRBJ1-5	few	TGTGCCAGCAGTAGGGGACAGGCGGGAGCCCAGCCCCAGCATTTT	CASSRGQAGAQPQHF
TRBD1	TRBV6-1	14	TRBJ1-1	NA	TGTGCCAGCAGTCAAACGACAGGGGGCACTGAAGCTTTCTTT	CASSQTTGGTEAFF
TRBD1	TRBV2	15	TRBJ2-1	NA	TGTGCCAGCAGTCCCGACAGGGGGCGTATAAATGAGCAGTTCTTC	CASSPDRGRINEQFF
TRBD2	TRBV3-1/TRBV3-2	16	TRBJ2-4	NA	TGTGCCAGCAGCCAAGATCGGAGCGGGAGGGCTGACATTCAGTACTTC	CASSQDRSGRADIQYF
NA	TRBV5-5	15	TRBJ1-5	NA	TGTGCCAGCAGCTTGGGTGAGAGCAACAATCAGCCCCAGCATTTT	CASSLGESNNQPQHF
TRBD1	TRBV28	15	TRBJ1-6	NA	TGTGCCAGCAGTTCACGGACAGGGAGTAATTCACCCCTCCACTTT	CASSSRTGSNSPLHF
NA	TRBV2	13	TRBJ1-2	NA	TGTGCCAGCAGTCAGGACAGATCCTATGGCTACACCTTC	CASSQDRSYGYTF
NA	TRBV7-2	16	TRBJ2-1	NA	TGTGCCAGCAGCTTCGTAGGGACTCGAAGCCGTAATGAGCAGTTCTTC	CASSFVGTRSRNEQFF
TRBD2	TRBV7-3	16	TRBJ2-1	NA	TGTGCCAGCAGCCCCGGTAGGCTAGCGGGTTACAATGAGCAGTTCTTC	CASSPGRLAGYNEQFF
NA	TRBV6-2/TRBV6-3	15	TRBJ1-2	NA	TGTGCCAGCAGTTACTCGAGTCAAGGGGCGTATGGCTACACCTTC	CASSYSSQGAYGYTF
NA	TRBV3-1/TRBV3-2	14	TRBJ1-1	NA	TGTGCCAGCAGCCAAGGAGAGATGAACACTGAAGCTTTCTTT	CASSQGEMNTEAFF
NA	TRBV4-2	15	TRBJ1-1	NA	TGTGCCAGCAGCCAAGAAACCCAGGGACAAACTGAAGCTTTCTTT	CASSQETQGQTEAFF
NA	TRBV2	15	TRBJ2-3	NA	TGTGCCAGTTCCTTACGACTAGGGCCGACAGATACGCAGTATTTT	CASSLRLGPTDTQYF
NA	TRBV3-1/TRBV3-2	15	TRBJ1-3	once	TGTGCCAGCAGCTCAAGCGGTACCGTTGGAAACACCATATATTTT	CASSSSGTVGNTIYF